This is a list of T cell receptor beta chains from one sample in a study of shared clonotypes between healthy human individuals. The protocol was immunoSEQ multiplex PCR, while the TCRdb copy is restricted to in-frame clones and leaves out a portion. This table holds hundreds of thousands of clones, 79% found once. The sample taken for sequencing was PBMCs. The source of these receptors is a woman aged 40 to 50 in good health. Some clones in this sample may be carry-over from other donors' samples. Both conserved end residues are part of each CDR3. The D gene is left open where the match is weak. Clone size is shown for a subset of rows, as once, few, many or a class of expanded clone.

v_call	j_call	clone_size	d_call	cdr3_aa	cdr3_nt
TRBV7-8	TRBJ2-3	.	.	CASSSSGGGYTQYF	TGTGCCAGCAGCTCCTCTGGAGGGGGATATACGCAGTATTTT
TRBV28	TRBJ1-5	many	.	CASSLDPSNQPQHF	TGTGCCAGCAGCCTCGATCCGAGCAATCAGCCCCAGCATTTT
TRBV7-2	TRBJ2-3	.	.	CASSLVAGITDTQYF	TGTGCCAGCAGCTTAGTTGCGGGGATCACAGATACGCAGTATTTT
TRBV13	TRBJ1-2	once	.	CASSQVGGSKDGYTF	TGCGCCAGCAGCCAAGTGGGAGGATCAAAGGATGGCTACACCTTC
TRBV7-8	TRBJ2-1	.	.	CASSLFPGGSSYNEQFF	TGTGCCAGCAGCTTATTTCCGGGCGGTAGCTCCTACAATGAGCAGTTCTTC
TRBV5-4	TRBJ1-1	.	.	CASSPGGPLMGTEAFF	TGTGCCAGCAGCCCTGGGGGCCCTTTAATGGGCACTGAAGCTTTCTTT
TRBV10-3	TRBJ2-6	once	.	CAIRQQNTASGANVLTF	TGTGCCATCAGGCAACAGAATACCGCCTCTGGGGCCAACGTCCTGACTTTC
TRBV6-5	TRBJ2-7	.	TRBD1	CASSYSWDRAYEQYF	TGTGCCAGCAGTTACTCCTGGGACAGGGCCTACGAGCAGTACTTC
TRBV4-3	TRBJ2-3	.	TRBD2	CASSQELAGGPADTQYF	TGCGCCAGCAGCCAAGAGTTAGCGGGAGGGCCTGCAGATACGCAGTATTTT
TRBV27	TRBJ2-3	.	.	CASSVYSANTQYF	TGTGCCAGCAGTGTATACTCTGCAAATACGCAGTATTTT
TRBV7-3	TRBJ2-2	many	TRBD2	CASSSPGLVGTGELFF	TGTGCCAGCAGCTCCCCGGGACTAGTCGGCACCGGGGAGCTGTTTTTT
TRBV7-9	TRBJ2-1	.	TRBD2	CASSLGLGEGIYNEQFF	TGTGCCAGCAGCTTGGGCTTAGGGGAGGGAATCTACAATGAGCAGTTCTTC
TRBV7-3	TRBJ2-6	.	.	CASSLMGNGANVLTF	TGTGCCAGCAGCTTAATGGGGAATGGGGCCAACGTCCTGACTTTC
TRBV30	TRBJ1-6	.	.	CAFPGPLHF	TGTGCCTTCCCGGGGCCCCTCCACTTT
TRBV2	TRBJ2-7	.	.	CASKIGRFYEQYF	TGTGCCAGCAAGATAGGGCGTTTCTACGAGCAGTACTTC
TRBV19	TRBJ2-5	.	.	CASSEASAKETQYF	TGTGCCAGTAGTGAGGCTAGCGCAAAAGAGACCCAGTACTTC
TRBV20-1	TRBJ2-3	once	.	CSPRRGDTQYF	TGCAGTCCCCGGCGGGGAGATACGCAGTATTTT
TRBV7-8	TRBJ1-2	.	TRBD1	CASSLALRGQGALGYTF	TGTGCCAGCAGCTTAGCCCTCCGGGGACAGGGGGCGCTTGGCTACACCTTC
TRBV28	TRBJ1-2	.	.	CASIPPGRDGYTF	TGTGCCAGCATCCCTCCTGGGAGGGATGGCTACACCTTC
TRBV4-1	TRBJ1-2	.	.	CASSQVYNSEYGYTF	TGCGCCAGCAGCCAAGTCTACAACAGTGAATATGGCTACACCTTC
TRBV7-9	TRBJ1-1	few	.	CASSEGGYTEAFF	TGTGCCAGCAGCGAAGGGGGGTACACTGAAGCTTTCTTT
TRBV29-1	TRBJ2-1	.	.	CSVVGAGGQYNEQFF	TGCAGCGTTGTGGGGGCCGGGGGACAGTACAATGAGCAGTTCTTC
TRBV5-1	TRBJ1-6	once	.	CASSSSPGSPLHF	TGCGCCAGCAGCTCTTCCCCGGGATCACCCCTCCACTTT
TRBV7-9	TRBJ2-1	.	TRBD1	CASSLLDRVGEQFF	TGTGCCAGCAGTCTACTCGACAGGGTGGGTGAGCAGTTCTTC
TRBV7-9	TRBJ1-4	.	.	CASSSPGGENEKLFF	TGTGCCAGCAGCTCCCCCGGGGGGGAGAATGAAAAACTGTTTTTT
TRBV9	TRBJ2-1	.	TRBD2	CASSVVAGVTVEQFF	TGTGCCAGCAGCGTAGTAGCGGGAGTGACGGTCGAGCAGTTCTTC
TRBV6-1	TRBJ2-3	.	TRBD2	CASSESLAGGTDTQYF	TGTGCCAGCAGTGAATCACTAGCGGGAGGCACAGATACGCAGTATTTT
TRBV5-1	TRBJ1-4	.	.	CASSLEGQGHLPLFF	TGCGCCAGCAGCCTGGAGGGGCAGGGACACCTCCCTCTGTTTTTT
TRBV2	TRBJ1-1	.	.	CASRSTFRGTEAFF	TGTGCCAGCAGATCGACATTTCGGGGCACTGAAGCTTTCTTT
TRBV23-1	TRBJ2-4	.	TRBD1	CASSQRQGMVKNIQYF	TGCGCCAGCAGTCAGCGACAGGGTATGGTCAAAAACATTCAGTACTTC
TRBV30	TRBJ2-7	.	TRBD2	CAWKPNLGLVGEQYF	TGTGCCTGGAAGCCTAATTTAGGACTAGTGGGGGAGCAGTACTTC
TRBV14	TRBJ1-6	.	.	CASSQWAGANSPLHF	TGTGCCAGCAGCCAATGGGCAGGGGCCAATTCACCCCTCCACTTT
TRBV4-3	TRBJ2-1	many	.	CASSQDWGVEQFF	TGCGCCAGCAGCCAAGACTGGGGAGTGGAGCAGTTCTTC
TRBV7-2	TRBJ2-1	.	.	CASSLTARAYNEQFF	TGTGCCAGCAGCTTAACCGCCCGGGCCTACAATGAGCAGTTCTTC
TRBV28	TRBJ1-1	.	.	CASITGRGLNTEAFF	TGTGCCAGCATCACAGGCCGGGGGTTGAACACTGAAGCTTTCTTT
TRBV5-1	TRBJ2-5	.	.	CASSLQGSGETQYF	TGCGCCAGCAGCTTACAGGGTTCGGGAGAGACCCAGTACTTC
TRBV21-1	TRBJ2-1	.	.	CASSKGILAGGHNEQFF	TGTGCCAGCAGCAAAGGCATACTAGCGGGAGGGCACAATGAGCAGTTCTTC
TRBV19	TRBJ2-7	.	TRBD2	CASSPLWARETHEQYF	TGTGCCAGTAGCCCCCTGTGGGCGCGGGAGACCCACGAGCAGTACTTC
TRBV5-1	TRBJ2-1	many	.	CASSNPRDLYNEQFF	TGCGCCAGCAGCAACCCTAGGGACCTGTACAATGAGCAGTTCTTC
TRBV29-1	TRBJ2-5	.	.	CSVDRNGNQETQYF	TGCAGCGTTGATAGAAACGGGAACCAAGAGACCCAGTACTTC
TRBV7-3	TRBJ2-1	.	.	CASSLGVEQFF	TGTGCCAGCAGCTTAGGTGTTGAGCAGTTCTTC
TRBV29-1	TRBJ2-1	.	.	CSLAPPNNEQFF	TGCAGTTTGGCGCCCCCAAACAATGAGCAGTTCTTC
TRBV7-2	TRBJ1-6	.	.	CASSLEQGSPLHF	TGTGCCAGCAGCTTAGAGCAGGGTTCACCCCTCCACTTT
TRBV4-1	TRBJ2-7	.	TRBD2	CASSQSSGTSGEQYF	TGCGCCAGCAGCCAAAGCTCCGGGACTAGCGGCGAGCAGTACTTC
TRBV7-9	TRBJ1-1	.	.	CASSLVGSEAFF	TGTGCCAGCAGCTTAGTGGGGTCTGAAGCTTTCTTT
TRBV5-1	TRBJ1-3	.	TRBD1	CASSLGQGLGNTIYF	TGCGCCAGCAGCTTGGGACAGGGGCTCGGAAACACCATATATTTT
TRBV18	TRBJ2-3	.	TRBD2	CASSPVTSVDTQYF	TGTGCCAGCTCTCCGGTGACTAGCGTAGATACGCAGTATTTT
TRBV5-6	TRBJ2-7	.	TRBD1	CASSNPGQGLKRGQYF	TGTGCCAGCAGCAACCCCGGACAGGGCCTAAAACGGGGGCAGTACTTC
TRBV30	TRBJ2-1	.	.	CARRLGSYNEQFF	TGTGCCCGTAGACTGGGCTCCTACAATGAGCAGTTCTTC